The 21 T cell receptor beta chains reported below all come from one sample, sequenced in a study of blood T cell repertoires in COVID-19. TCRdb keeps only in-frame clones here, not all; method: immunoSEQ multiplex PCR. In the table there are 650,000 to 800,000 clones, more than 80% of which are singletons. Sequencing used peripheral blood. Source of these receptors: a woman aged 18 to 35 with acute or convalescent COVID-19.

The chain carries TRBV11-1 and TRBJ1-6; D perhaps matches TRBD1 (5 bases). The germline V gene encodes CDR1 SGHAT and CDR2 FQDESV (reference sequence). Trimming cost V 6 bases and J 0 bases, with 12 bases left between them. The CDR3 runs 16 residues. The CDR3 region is CASSYRQSSYNSPLHF. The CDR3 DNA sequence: TGTGCCAGCAGTTACAGGCAGAGCTCCTATAATTCACCCCTCCACTTT.

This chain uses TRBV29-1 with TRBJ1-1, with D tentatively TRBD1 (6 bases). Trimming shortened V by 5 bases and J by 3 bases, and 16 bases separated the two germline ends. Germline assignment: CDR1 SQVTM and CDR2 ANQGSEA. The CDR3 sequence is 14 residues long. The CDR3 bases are TGCAGCGTTATGAATATACAGGGTCACACTGAAGCTTTCTTT. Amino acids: CSVMNIQGHTEAFF.

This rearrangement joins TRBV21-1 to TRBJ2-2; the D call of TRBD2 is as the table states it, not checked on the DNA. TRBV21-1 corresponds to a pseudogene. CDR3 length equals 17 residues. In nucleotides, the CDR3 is TGTGCCAGCAGCAAAGAGGCGGGGGGCTGGGACACCGGGGAGCTGTTTTTT. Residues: CASSKEAGGWDTGELFF.

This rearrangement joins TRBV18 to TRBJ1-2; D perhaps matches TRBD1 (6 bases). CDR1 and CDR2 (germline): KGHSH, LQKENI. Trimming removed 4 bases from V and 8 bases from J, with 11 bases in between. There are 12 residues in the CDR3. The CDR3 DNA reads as TGTGCCAGCTCACAGGACAGCCTGGGCTACACCTTC. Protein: CASSQDSLGYTF.

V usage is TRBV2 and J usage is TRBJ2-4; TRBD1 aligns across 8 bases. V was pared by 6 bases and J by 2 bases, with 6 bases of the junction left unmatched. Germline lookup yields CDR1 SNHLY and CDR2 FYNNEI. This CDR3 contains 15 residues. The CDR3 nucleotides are TGTGCCAGCAGGAGGGACAGGTTGACCAAAAACATTCAGTACTTC. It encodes CASRRDRLTKNIQYF.

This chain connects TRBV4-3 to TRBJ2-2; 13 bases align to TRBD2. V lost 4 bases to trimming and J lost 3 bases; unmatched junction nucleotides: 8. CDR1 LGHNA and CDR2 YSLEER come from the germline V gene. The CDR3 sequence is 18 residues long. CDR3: CASSRPLAGGPDTGELFF. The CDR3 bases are TGCGCCAGCAGCCGCCCACTAGCGGGGGGGCCTGACACCGGGGAGCTGTTTTTT.

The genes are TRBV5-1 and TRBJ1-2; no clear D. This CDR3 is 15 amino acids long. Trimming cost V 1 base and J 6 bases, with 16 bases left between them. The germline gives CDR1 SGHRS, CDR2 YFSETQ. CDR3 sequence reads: CASSLLGETVNGYTF. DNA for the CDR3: TGCGCCAGCAGCTTGTTAGGAGAGACGGTAAATGGCTACACCTTC.

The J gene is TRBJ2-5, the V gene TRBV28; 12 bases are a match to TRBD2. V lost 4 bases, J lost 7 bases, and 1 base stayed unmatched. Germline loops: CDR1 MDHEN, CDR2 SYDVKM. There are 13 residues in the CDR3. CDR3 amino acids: CASSWGLAGTQYF. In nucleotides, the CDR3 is TGTGCCAGCAGTTGGGGACTAGCGGGGACCCAGTACTTC.

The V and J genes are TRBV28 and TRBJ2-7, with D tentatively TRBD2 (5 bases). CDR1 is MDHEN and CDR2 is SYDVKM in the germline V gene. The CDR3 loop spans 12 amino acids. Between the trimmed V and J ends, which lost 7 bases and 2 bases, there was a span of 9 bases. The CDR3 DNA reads TGTGCCAGCATCAACGGGGCCTACGAGCAGTACTTC. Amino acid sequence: CASINGAYEQYF. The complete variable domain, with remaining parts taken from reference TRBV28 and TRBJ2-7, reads DVKVTQSSRYLVKRTGEKVFLECVQDMDHENMFWYRQDPGLGLRLIYFSYDVKMKEKGDIPEGYSVSREKKERFSLILESASTNQTSMYLCASINGAYEQYFGPGTRLTVT.

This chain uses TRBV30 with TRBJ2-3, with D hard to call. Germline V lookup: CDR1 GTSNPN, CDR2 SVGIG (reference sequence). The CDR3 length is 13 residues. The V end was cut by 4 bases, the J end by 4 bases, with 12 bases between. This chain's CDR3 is CAWMRSFPDTQYF. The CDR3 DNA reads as TGTGCCTGGATGCGCTCTTTCCCAGATACGCAGTATTTT.

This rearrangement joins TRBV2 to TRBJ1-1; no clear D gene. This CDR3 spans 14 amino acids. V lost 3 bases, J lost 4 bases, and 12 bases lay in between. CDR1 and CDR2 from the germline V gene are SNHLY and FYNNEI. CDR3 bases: TGTGCCAGCAGTGAGGCCTGGAGCGCCACTGAAGCTTTCTTT. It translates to CASSEAWSATEAFF.

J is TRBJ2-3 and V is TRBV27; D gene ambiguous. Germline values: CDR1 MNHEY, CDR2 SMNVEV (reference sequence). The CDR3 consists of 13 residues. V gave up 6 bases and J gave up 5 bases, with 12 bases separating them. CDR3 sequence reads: CASSFDRVDTQYF. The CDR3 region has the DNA TGTGCCAGCAGCTTTGACCGGGTAGATACGCAGTATTTT.

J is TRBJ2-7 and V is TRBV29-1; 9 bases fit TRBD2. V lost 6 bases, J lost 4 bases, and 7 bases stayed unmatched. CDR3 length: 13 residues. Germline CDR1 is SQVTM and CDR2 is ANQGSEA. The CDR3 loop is CSVRGGQLYEQYF. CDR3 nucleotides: TGCAGCGTGCGGGGGGGCCAGTTGTACGAGCAGTACTTC.

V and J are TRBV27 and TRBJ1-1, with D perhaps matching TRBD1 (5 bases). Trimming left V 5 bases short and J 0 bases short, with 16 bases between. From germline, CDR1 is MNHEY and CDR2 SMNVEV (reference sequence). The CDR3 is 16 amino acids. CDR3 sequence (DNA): TGTGCCAGCAGTACCTACAGGTCCTCTCTGAACACTGAAGCTTTCTTT. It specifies CASSTYRSSLNTEAFF.

The CDR3 bases are TGCGCCAGCAGCCAAGATCGGGGGACAGGGAGGACACCCCTCCACTTT. Its protein product is CASSQDRGTGRTPLHF. The genes are TRBV4-3 and TRBJ1-6; 9 bases align to TRBD1. The CDR3 runs to 16 residues. Germline V lookup: CDR1 LGHNA, CDR2 YSLEER. The trim removed 0 bases at V and 11 bases at J, leaving 8 bases unmatched.

CDR3 nucleotide sequence: TGTGCCAGCACGGGAATAGCCAAAAACATTCAGTACTTC. Amino acids: CASTGIAKNIQYF. This chain joins TRBV12-3 or TRBV12-4 and TRBJ2-4, with a weak D call TRBD2 (5 bases). The V end lost 7 bases, the J end lost 0 bases, and 7 bases lay between the germline ends. This CDR3 spans 13 amino acids.

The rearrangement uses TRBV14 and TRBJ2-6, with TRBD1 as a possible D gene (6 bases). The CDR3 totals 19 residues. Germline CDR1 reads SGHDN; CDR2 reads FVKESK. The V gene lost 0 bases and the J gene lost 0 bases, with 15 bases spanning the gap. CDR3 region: CASSQEWGLMSSGANVLTF. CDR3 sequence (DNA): TGTGCCAGCAGCCAAGAATGGGGGCTGATGAGCTCTGGGGCCAACGTCCTGACTTTC.

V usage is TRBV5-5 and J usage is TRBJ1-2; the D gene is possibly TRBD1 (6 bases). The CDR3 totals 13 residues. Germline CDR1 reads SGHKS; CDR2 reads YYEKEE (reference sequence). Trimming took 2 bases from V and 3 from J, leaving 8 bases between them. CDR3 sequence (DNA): TGTGCCAGCAGCTTCAGGGGACACTATGGCTACACCTTC. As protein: CASSFRGHYGYTF.

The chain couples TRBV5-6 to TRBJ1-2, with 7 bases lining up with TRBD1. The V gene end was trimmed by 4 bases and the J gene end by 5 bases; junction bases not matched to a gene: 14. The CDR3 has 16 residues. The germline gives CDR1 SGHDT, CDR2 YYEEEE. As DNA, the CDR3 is TGTGCCAGCAGCGATAATCGACAGGGTGGTTATTATGGCTACACCTTC. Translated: CASSDNRQGGYYGYTF.

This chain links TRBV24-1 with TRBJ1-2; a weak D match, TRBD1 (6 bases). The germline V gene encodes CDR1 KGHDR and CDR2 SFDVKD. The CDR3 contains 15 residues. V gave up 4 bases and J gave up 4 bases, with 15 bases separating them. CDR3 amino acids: CATSDPGQSIYGYTF. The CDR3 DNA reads TGTGCCACCAGTGACCCCGGACAGTCGATCTATGGCTACACCTTC.

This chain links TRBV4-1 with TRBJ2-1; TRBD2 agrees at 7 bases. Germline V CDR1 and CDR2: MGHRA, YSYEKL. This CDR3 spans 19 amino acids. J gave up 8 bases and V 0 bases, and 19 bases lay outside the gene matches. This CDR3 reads CASSQDGLVKGTGRDEQFF. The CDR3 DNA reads TGCGCCAGCAGCCAAGATGGTTTGGTGAAGGGTACGGGGAGGGATGAGCAGTTCTTC.